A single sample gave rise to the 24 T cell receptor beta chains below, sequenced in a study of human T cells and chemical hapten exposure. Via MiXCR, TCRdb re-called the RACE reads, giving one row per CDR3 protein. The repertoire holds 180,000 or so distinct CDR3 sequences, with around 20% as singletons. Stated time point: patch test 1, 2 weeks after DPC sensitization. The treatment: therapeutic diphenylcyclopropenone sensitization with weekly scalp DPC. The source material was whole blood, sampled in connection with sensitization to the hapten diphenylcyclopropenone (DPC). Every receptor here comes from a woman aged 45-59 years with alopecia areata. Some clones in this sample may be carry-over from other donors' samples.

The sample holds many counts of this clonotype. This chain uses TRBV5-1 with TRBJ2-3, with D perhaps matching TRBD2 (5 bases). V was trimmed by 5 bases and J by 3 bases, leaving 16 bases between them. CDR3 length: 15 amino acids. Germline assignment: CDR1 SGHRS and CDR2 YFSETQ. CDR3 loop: CASSPGLPRTDTQYF. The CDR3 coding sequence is TGCGCCAGCAGTCCCGGACTCCCGAGGACAGATACGCAGTATTTT.

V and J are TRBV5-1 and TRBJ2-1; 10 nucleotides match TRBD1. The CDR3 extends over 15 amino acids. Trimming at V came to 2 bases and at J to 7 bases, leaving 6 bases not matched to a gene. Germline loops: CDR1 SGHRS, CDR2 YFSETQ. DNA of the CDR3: TGCGCCAGCAGCTTATGGGACAGGGGTCGAAATGAGCAGTTCTTC. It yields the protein CASSLWDRGRNEQFF.

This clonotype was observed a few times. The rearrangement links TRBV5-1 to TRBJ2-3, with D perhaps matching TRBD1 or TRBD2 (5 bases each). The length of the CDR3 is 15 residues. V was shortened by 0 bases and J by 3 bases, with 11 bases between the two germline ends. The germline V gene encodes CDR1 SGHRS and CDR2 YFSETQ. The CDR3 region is CASSLAIGTTDTQYF. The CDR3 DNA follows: TGCGCCAGCAGCTTGGCTATCGGGACGACAGATACGCAGTATTTT.

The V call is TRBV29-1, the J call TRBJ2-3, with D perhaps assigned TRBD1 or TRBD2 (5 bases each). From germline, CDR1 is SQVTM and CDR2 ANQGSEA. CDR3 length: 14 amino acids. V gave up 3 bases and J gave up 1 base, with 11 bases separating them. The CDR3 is CSVERGVGTDTQYF. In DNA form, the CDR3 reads TGCAGCGTTGAGCGAGGGGTAGGCACAGATACGCAGTATTTT.

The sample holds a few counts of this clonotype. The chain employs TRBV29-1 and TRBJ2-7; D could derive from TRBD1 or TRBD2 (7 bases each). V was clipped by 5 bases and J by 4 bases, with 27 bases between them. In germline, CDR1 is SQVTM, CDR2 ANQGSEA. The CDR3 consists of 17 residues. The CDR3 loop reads CSVSGTVTSRTKYEQYF. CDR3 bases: TGCAGCGTTTCCGGGACAGTGACTAGCCGAACCAAATACGAGCAGTACTTC.

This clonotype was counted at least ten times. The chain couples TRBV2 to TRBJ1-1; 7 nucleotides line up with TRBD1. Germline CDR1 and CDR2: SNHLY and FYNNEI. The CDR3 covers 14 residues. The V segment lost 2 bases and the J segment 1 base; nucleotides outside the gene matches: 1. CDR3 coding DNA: TGTGCCAGCAGTGAACGGACAGGGAACACTGAAGCTTTCTTT. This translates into CASSERTGNTEAFF.

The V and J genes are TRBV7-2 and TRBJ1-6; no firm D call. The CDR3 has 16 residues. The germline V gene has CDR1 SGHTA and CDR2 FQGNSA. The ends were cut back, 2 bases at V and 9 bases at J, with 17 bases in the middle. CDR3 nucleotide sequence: TGTGCCAGCAGCTTATTCGCGGTAGAGGGAGGTTCACCCCTCCACTTT. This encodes CASSLFAVEGGSPLHF.

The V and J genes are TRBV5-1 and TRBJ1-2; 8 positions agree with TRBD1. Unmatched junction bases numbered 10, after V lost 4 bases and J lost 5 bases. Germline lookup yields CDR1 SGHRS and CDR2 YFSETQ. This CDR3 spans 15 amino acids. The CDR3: CASSLEQGALYGYTF. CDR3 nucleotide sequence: TGCGCCAGCAGCCTTGAGCAGGGGGCTTTGTATGGCTACACCTTC.

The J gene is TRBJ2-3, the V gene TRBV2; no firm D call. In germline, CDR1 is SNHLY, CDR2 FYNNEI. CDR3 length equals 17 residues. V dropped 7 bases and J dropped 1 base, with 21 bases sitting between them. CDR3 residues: CASKANRPLVGTDTQYF. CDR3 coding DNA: TGTGCCAGCAAAGCAAACCGACCCTTGGTTGGCACAGATACGCAGTATTTT.

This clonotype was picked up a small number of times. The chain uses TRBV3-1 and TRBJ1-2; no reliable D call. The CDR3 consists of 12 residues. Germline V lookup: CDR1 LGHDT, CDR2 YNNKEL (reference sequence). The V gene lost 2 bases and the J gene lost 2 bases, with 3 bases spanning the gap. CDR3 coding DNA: TGTGCCAGCAGCCAACAGAACTATGGCTACACCTTC. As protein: CASSQQNYGYTF.

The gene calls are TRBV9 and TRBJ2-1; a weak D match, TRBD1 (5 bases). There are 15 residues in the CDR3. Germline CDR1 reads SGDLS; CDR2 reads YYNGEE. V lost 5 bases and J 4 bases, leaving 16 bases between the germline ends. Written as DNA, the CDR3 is TGTGCCAGCAGTGGTTCTTGGGGCAGGTACAATGAGCAGTTCTTC. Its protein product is CASSGSWGRYNEQFF.

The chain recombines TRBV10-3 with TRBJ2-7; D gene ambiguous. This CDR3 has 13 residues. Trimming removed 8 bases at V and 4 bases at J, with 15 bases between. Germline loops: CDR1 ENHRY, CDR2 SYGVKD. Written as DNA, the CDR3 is TGTGCCATCCAGTCCTTACCACCGTACGAGCAGTACTTC. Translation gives CAIQSLPPYEQYF.

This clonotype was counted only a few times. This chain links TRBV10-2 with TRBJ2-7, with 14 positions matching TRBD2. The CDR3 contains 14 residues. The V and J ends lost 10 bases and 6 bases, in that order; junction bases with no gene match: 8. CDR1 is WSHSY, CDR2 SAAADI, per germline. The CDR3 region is CATAPGLAGAEQYF. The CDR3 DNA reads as TGCGCCACCGCCCCGGGACTAGCGGGAGCCGAGCAGTACTTC.

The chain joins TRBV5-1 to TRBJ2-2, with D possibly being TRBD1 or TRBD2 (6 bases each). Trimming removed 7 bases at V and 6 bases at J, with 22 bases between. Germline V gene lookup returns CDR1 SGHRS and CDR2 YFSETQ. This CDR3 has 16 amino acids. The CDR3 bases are TGCGCCAGCCGACGAGTGGAGGGGGTCGTTCCCGGGGAGCTGTTTTTT. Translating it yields CASRRVEGVVPGELFF.

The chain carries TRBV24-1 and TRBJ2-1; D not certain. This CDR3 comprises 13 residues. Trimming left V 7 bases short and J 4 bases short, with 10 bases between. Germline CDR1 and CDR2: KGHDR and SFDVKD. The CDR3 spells CATSNPGYNEQFF. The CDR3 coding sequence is TGTGCCACCAGCAACCCAGGTTACAATGAGCAGTTCTTC.

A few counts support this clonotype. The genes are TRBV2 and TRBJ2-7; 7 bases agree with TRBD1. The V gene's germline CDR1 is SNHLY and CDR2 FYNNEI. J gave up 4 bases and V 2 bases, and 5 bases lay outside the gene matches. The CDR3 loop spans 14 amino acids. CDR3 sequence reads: CASSERDSSYEQYF. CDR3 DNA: TGTGCCAGCAGTGAAAGGGACAGCAGTTACGAGCAGTACTTC.

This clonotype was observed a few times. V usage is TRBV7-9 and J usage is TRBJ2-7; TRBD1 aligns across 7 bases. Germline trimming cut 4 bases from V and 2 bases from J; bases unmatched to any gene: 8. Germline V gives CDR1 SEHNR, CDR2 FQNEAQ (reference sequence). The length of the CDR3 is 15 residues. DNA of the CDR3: TGTGCCAGCAGCTCCCGTGGGACAGCAGCCTACGAGCAGTACTTC. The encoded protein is CASSSRGTAAYEQYF.

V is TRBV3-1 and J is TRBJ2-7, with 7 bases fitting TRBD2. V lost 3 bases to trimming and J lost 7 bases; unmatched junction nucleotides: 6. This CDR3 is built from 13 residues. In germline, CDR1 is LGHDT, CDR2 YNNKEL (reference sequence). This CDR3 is CASSHAPAGEQYF. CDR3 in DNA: TGTGCCAGCAGCCATGCTCCAGCGGGGGAGCAGTACTTC.

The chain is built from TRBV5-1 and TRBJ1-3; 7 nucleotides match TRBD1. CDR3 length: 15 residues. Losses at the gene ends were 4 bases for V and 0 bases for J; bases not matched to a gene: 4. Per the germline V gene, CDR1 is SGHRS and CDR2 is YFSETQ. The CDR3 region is CASSRDSNSGNTIYF. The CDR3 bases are TGCGCCAGCAGCCGGGACAGCAACTCTGGAAACACCATATATTTT.

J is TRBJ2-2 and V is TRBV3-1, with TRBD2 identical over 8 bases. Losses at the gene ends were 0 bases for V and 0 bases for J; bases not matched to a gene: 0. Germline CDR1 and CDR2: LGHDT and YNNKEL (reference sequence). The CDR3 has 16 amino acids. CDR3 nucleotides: TGTGCCAGCAGCCAAGAAGCGGGAGCGAACACCGGGGAGCTGTTTTTT. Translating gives CASSQEAGANTGELFF.

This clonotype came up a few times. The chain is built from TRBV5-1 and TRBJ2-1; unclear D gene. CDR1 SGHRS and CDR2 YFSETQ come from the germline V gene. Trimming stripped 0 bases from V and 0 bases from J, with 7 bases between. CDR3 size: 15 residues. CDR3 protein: CASSLDAASYNEQFF. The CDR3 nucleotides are TGCGCCAGCAGCTTGGATGCGGCCTCCTACAATGAGCAGTTCTTC.

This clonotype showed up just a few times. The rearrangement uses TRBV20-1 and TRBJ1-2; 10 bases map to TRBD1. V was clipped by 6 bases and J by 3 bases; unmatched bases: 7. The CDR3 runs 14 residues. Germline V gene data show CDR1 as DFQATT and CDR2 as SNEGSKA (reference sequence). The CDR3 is CSADGQGEYYGYTF. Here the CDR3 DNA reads TGCAGTGCAGACGGACAGGGGGAGTACTATGGCTACACCTTC.

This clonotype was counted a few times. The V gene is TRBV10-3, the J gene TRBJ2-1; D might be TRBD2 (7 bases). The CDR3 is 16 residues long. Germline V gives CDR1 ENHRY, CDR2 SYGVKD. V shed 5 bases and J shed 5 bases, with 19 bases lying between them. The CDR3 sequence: CAISPEGGARDNEQFF. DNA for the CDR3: TGTGCCATCAGTCCAGAGGGGGGGGCGCGCGACAATGAGCAGTTCTTC.

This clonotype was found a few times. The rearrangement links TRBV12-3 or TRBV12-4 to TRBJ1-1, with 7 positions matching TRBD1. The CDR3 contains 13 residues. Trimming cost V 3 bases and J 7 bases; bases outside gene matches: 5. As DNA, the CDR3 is TGTGCCAGCAGTTTGGGACAGAAATTTGAAGCTTTCTTT. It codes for CASSLGQKFEAFF.